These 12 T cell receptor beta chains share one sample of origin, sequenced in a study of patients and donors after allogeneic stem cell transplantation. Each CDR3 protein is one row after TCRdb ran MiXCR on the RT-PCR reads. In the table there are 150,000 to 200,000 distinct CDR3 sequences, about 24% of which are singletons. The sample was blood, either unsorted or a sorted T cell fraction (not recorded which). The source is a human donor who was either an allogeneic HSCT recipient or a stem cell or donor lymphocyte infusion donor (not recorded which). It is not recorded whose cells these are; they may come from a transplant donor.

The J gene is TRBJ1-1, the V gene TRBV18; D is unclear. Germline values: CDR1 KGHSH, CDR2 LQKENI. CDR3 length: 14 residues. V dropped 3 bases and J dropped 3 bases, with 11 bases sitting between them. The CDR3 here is CASSPSAEDTEAFF. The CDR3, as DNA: TGTGCCAGCTCACCTTCCGCTGAGGACACTGAAGCTTTCTTT.

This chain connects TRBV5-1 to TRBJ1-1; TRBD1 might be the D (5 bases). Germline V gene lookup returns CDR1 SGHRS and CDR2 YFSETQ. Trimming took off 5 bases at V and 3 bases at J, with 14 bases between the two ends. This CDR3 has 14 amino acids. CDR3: CASRWKGRHTEAFF. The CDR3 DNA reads TGCGCCAGCAGATGGAAGGGGAGACACACTGAAGCTTTCTTT. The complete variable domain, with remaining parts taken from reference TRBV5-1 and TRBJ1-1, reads KAGVTQTPRYLIKTRGQQVTLSCSPISGHRSVSWYQQTPGQGLQFLFEYFSETQRNKGNFPGRFSGRQFSNSRSEMNVSTLELGDSALYLCASRWKGRHTEAFFGQGTRLTVV.

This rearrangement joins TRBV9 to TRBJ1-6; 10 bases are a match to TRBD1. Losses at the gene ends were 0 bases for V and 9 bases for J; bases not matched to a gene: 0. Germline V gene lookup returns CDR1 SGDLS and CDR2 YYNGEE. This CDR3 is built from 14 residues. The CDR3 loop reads CASSVGQGASPLHF. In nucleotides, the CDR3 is TGTGCCAGCAGCGTAGGACAGGGGGCTTCACCCCTCCACTTT.

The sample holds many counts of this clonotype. CDR3 sequence reads: CSVERRMEGSQPQHF. As DNA, the CDR3 is TGCAGCGTTGAAAGAAGGATGGAAGGGAGTCAGCCCCAGCATTTT. This chain connects TRBV29-1 to TRBJ1-5; D remains ambiguous. CDR1 and CDR2 from the germline V gene are SQVTM and ANQGSEA. The CDR3 extends over 15 amino acids. Trimming took off 2 bases at V and 6 bases at J, with 17 bases between the two ends.

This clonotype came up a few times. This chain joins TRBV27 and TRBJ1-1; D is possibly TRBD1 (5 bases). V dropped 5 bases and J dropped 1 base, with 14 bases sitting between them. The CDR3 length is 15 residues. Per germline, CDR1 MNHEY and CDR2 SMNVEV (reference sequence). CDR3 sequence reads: CASSPIDSQNTEAFF. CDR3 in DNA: TGTGCCAGCAGTCCAATAGACAGTCAGAACACTGAAGCTTTCTTT.

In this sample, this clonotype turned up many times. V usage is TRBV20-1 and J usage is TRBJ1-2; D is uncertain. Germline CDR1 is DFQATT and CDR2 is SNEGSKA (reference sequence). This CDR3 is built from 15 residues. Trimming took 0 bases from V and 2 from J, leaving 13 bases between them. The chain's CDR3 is CSARDYTSTNYGYTF. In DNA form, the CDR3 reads TGCAGTGCTAGAGATTACACATCGACGAACTATGGCTACACCTTC.

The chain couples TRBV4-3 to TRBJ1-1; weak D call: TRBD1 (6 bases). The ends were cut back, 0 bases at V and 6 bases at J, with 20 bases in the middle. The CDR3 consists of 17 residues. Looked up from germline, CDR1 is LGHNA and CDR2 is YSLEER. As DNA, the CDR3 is TGCGCCAGCAGCCAAGATAGCGGCAGGCGGGGGCGCGCTGAAGCTTTCTTT. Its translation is CASSQDSGRRGRAEAFF.

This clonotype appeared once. CDR3 nucleotides: TGTGCCATCTTTGCACTAAACACCGGGGAGCTGTTTTTT. Its protein is CAIFALNTGELFF. The J gene is TRBJ2-2, the V gene TRBV10-3, with D hard to call. Trimming removed 8 bases at V and 2 bases at J, with 9 bases between. The CDR3 is 13 amino acids. Germline V gives CDR1 ENHRY, CDR2 SYGVKD.

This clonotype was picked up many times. The CDR3 sequence: CASSQGNTEAFF. The CDR3 DNA reads as TGTGCCAGCAGCCAAGGGAACACTGAAGCTTTCTTT. The V and J genes are TRBV3-1 and TRBJ1-1; D is ambiguous. V was pared by 1 base and J by 1 base, with 1 base between. The CDR3 is made up of 12 amino acids. Germline V gives CDR1 LGHDT, CDR2 YNNKEL (reference sequence).

CDR3 loop: CAIRTGDYNSPLHF. Here the CDR3 DNA reads TGTGCCATCAGAACAGGCGATTATAATTCACCCCTCCACTTT. V is TRBV10-3 and J is TRBJ1-6; possibly TRBD1 for D (5 bases). The germline V and J ends were trimmed by 6 bases and 4 bases, with 10 bases remaining between them. The CDR3 contains 14 residues. Germline V gene sequence: CDR1 ENHRY, CDR2 SYGVKD.

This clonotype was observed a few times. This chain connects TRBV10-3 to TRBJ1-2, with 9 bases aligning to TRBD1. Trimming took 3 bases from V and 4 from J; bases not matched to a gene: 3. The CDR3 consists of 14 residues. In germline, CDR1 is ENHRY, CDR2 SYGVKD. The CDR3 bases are TGTGCCATCAGTGACTCGACAGGGGGCTATGGCTACACCTTC. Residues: CAISDSTGGYGYTF.

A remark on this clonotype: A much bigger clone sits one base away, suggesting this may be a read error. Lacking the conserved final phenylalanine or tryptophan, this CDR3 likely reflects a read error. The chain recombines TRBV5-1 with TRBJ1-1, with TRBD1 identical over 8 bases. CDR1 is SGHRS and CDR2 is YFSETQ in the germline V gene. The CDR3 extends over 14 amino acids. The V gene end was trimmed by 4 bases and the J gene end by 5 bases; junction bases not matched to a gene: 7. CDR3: CASSPIQGATEAFS. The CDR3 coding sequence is TGCGCCAGCAGCCCGATCCAGGGGGCGACTGAAGCTTTCTCT.